These T cell receptor beta chains were read from a single sample in a study of T cells in Graves' hyperthyroidism and ophthalmopathy. TCRdb analysed the multiplex PCR reads with MiXCR anew, one entry per CDR3 protein. The sample carries over 450,000 distinct CDR3 sequences, 13% to 15% recorded once. Sequenced material: blood. The origin of the receptors is a woman younger than 30 with Graves' hyperthyroidism. Both conserved end residues are part of each CDR3. Fields, in order: J gene, D gene, V gene, clone size, CDR3 DNA, CDR3 protein. A D gene is named only where the DNA matches it firmly. Some rows mark clone size as missing; the rest say once, few, many or name a class of expanded clone.

TRBJ2-1	NA	TRBV12-3/TRBV12-4	NA	TGTGCCAGCAGCGTTTCTATTCATGAGCAGTTCTTC	CASSVSIHEQFF
TRBJ2-2	NA	TRBV7-9	NA	TGTGCCAGCAGCCTCCCCGCTCGGCTCGCGAACACCGGGGAGCTGTTTTTT	CASSLPARLANTGELFF
TRBJ2-3	TRBD2	TRBV20-1	many	TGCACAGGGACTAGCGGCCTCCACTATACGCAGTATTTT	CTGTSGLHYTQYF
TRBJ1-1	TRBD1	TRBV7-8	many	TGTGCCAGCAGCCCCGACAGGGTGTACACTGAAGCTTTCTTT	CASSPDRVYTEAFF
TRBJ2-2	TRBD2	TRBV12-3/TRBV12-4	many	TGTGCCACCGCCCCCCCGGGACTAGCGGGAAGAGTGGGCACCGGGGAGCTGTTTTTT	CATAPPGLAGRVGTGELFF
TRBJ2-1	NA	TRBV2	many	TGTGCCAGCAGTGCCCTAGCAAGCTCCTACAATGAGCAGTTCTTC	CASSALASSYNEQFF
TRBJ2-1	NA	TRBV11-2	many	TGTGCCAGCAGCCCACAGGGCGATGAGCAGTTCTTC	CASSPQGDEQFF
TRBJ1-5	NA	TRBV12-3/TRBV12-4	many	TGTGCCAGCAGTTTGACAGTAGGAAATCAGCCCCAGCATTTT	CASSLTVGNQPQHF
TRBJ2-3	NA	TRBV5-1	many	TGCGCCAGCAGCTTGGGGCGGAATACATTCACAGATACGCAGTATTTT	CASSLGRNTFTDTQYF
TRBJ1-4	NA	TRBV2	many	TGTGCCAGCAGACAGGTCTCAACTAATGAAAAACTGTTTTTT	CASRQVSTNEKLFF
TRBJ2-6	NA	TRBV12-3/TRBV12-4	many	TGTGCCAGCAGTTTGGGTGGGGCCAACGTCCTGACTTTC	CASSLGGANVLTF
TRBJ1-6	TRBD1	TRBV3-1	many	TGTGCCAGCAGCCATGATCTTCCCAGGGGGATTTTTTATTCACCCCTCCACTTT	CASSHDLPRGIFYSPLHF
TRBJ1-5	NA	TRBV29-1	NA	TGCAGTGTCGGCAGGGAGAATCAGCCCCAGCATTTT	CSVGRENQPQHF
TRBJ2-1	TRBD2	TRBV4-1	few	TGCGCCAGCAGCCAAGTTCTGGGACTAGGCTACAATGAGCAGTTCTTC	CASSQVLGLGYNEQFF
TRBJ1-1	NA	TRBV18	many	TGTGCCAGCTCACCAAACTCGAGGACTTTGAACACTGAAGCTTTCTTT	CASSPNSRTLNTEAFF
TRBJ1-3	NA	TRBV18	NA	TGTGCCAGCTCACCACTCGACAGTAAGACTGGAAACACCATATATTTT	CASSPLDSKTGNTIYF
TRBJ1-2	NA	TRBV10-3	many	TGTGCCATCACCCCTCTGCGGGGAGGGAATCCCTATGGCTACACCTTC	CAITPLRGGNPYGYTF
TRBJ1-1	NA	TRBV12-3/TRBV12-4	many	TGTGCCAGCAGTTACACCGGGACACCGAACACTGAAGCTTTCTTT	CASSYTGTPNTEAFF
TRBJ1-3	NA	TRBV12-3/TRBV12-4	many	TGTGCCAGCACCCCCGGGGCAGCGAGAAACACCATATATTTT	CASTPGAARNTIYF
TRBJ1-1	NA	TRBV20-1	NA	TGCAGTGCTAGAAGTTGGGGCGATTTGAACACTGAAGCTTTCTTT	CSARSWGDLNTEAFF
TRBJ2-1	NA	TRBV11-3	many	TGTGCCAGCAGCTCCCAGGACAATGAGCAGTTCTTC	CASSSQDNEQFF
TRBJ2-4	NA	TRBV7-3	few	TGTGCCAGCAGCTTAAATGGAGCAGCCAAAAACATTCAGTACTTC	CASSLNGAAKNIQYF
TRBJ2-1	TRBD1	TRBV10-3	few	TGTGCCATCAGTGGGACAGGGACCTACAATGAGCAGTTCTTC	CAISGTGTYNEQFF
TRBJ2-2	TRBD2	TRBV9	many	TGTGCCAGCAGCTTGGGACTAGCGGCCAACACCGGGGAGCTGTTTTTT	CASSLGLAANTGELFF
TRBJ2-7	NA	TRBV4-1	NA	TGCGCCAGCAGCCAAGACCCTCCCCCCTACGAGCAGTACTTC	CASSQDPPPYEQYF
TRBJ2-7	NA	TRBV29-1	NA	TGCAGCGTTGAGGAGGGGAAGGTCAGCGAGCAGTACTTC	CSVEEGKVSEQYF
TRBJ1-1	NA	TRBV6-6	many	TGTGCCAGCAGTTACTCGCGACTCTGGGCTTTCTTT	CASSYSRLWAFF
TRBJ2-2	NA	TRBV30	once	TGTGCCTGGAAGCCCAGCGGAACGAAATGGGGCGGGGAGCTGTTTTTT	CAWKPSGTKWGGELFF
TRBJ2-5	NA	TRBV6-1	many	TGTGCCAGCAAGCGCGGAGCCCGGGAGACCCAGTACTTC	CASKRGARETQYF
TRBJ2-5	TRBD2	TRBV10-3	many	TGTGCCATGCGGGGACTAGCGGGAGAGACCCAGTACTTC	CAMRGLAGETQYF
TRBJ1-5	NA	TRBV24-1	many	TGTGCCACCAGTGACCTACATCAGCCCCAGCATTTT	CATSDLHQPQHF
TRBJ2-3	TRBD2	TRBV7-3	NA	TGTGCCAGCAGCCCGAGCGGGGGTCGAGATACGCAGTATTTT	CASSPSGGRDTQYF
TRBJ1-4	NA	TRBV3-1	once	TGTGCCAGCAGCCAAGGACACTCAAGGGGAAAAGTGTTTTTT	CASSQGHSRGKVFF
TRBJ1-3	TRBD1	TRBV27	NA	TGTGCCAGCAGTTCAACAGGGGGGACTGGAAACACCATATATTTT	CASSSTGGTGNTIYF
TRBJ1-3	NA	TRBV20-1	NA	TGCAGTGCTAGGGTGATTCGGCGGCAATCTATTTTCTCTGGAAACACCATATATTTT	CSARVIRRQSIFSGNTIYF
TRBJ2-7	TRBD1	TRBV29-1	many	TGCAGCGTGAGAAGCCGGGACAGGGGGTCCGAGCAGTACTTC	CSVRSRDRGSEQYF
TRBJ2-2	TRBD2	TRBV7-3	NA	TGTGCCAGCAGCCGCCGGGGGGACGGGGAGCTGTTTTTT	CASSRRGDGELFF
TRBJ1-2	TRBD1	TRBV2	NA	TGTGCCAGCAGATCGAGGACAGGGGGCTCTGGCTACACCTTC	CASRSRTGGSGYTF
TRBJ2-1	TRBD1	TRBV11-2	many	TGTGCCAGCAGTTATAACCCGGGGACAGGGAGACATGAGCAGTTCTTC	CASSYNPGTGRHEQFF
TRBJ2-1	TRBD1	TRBV2	NA	TGTGCCAGCAGATCGGGACAGGGGGTTGCGGATGAGCAGTTCTTC	CASRSGQGVADEQFF
TRBJ1-2	NA	TRBV19	NA	TGTGCCAGTAGGACACCGGGACAAACTTACTATGGCTACACCTTC	CASRTPGQTYYGYTF
TRBJ2-5	TRBD1	TRBV18	few	TGTGCCAGCTCACCAGGGACAGGGGGGCAAGAGACCCAGTACTTC	CASSPGTGGQETQYF
TRBJ2-7	TRBD1	TRBV7-2	NA	TGTGCCAGCCGGGACAGGGGCTCCGGTTACGAGCAGTGCTTC	CASRDRGSGYEQCF
TRBJ2-3	TRBD2	TRBV18	NA	TGTGCCAGCTCACCACTAGCGGGAGCAGCCCTAAGCACAGATACGCAGTATTTT	CASSPLAGAALSTDTQYF
TRBJ2-5	NA	TRBV20-1	many	TGCAGTGCTAGACTGGCGGGGTTCTTCGAGACCCAGTACTTC	CSARLAGFFETQYF
TRBJ1-2	NA	TRBV7-8	many	TGTGCCAGCAGCTTAGAATCGCAACAGCGGAACTATGGCTACACCTTC	CASSLESQQRNYGYTF
TRBJ2-7	TRBD2	TRBV27	many	TGTGCCAGCAGTTTATCGCCTAGCGGGGGGCTCGAGCAGTACTTC	CASSLSPSGGLEQYF
TRBJ1-6	NA	TRBV10-3	many	TGTGCCATCAGTCCGACAGATAACGGCGATTCACCCCTCCACTTT	CAISPTDNGDSPLHF
TRBJ1-5	NA	TRBV19	NA	TGTGCCAGTAAGACTCGGCAGGGAAACTATAGCAATCAGCCCCAGCATTTT	CASKTRQGNYSNQPQHF
TRBJ2-3	NA	TRBV28	many	TGTGCCAGCAGTTCCCAGGGAGCTGGCACAGATACGCAGTATTTT	CASSSQGAGTDTQYF
TRBJ2-1	TRBD2	TRBV7-9	NA	TGTGCCAGCAGCTCGAGGACTAGCGGGACCTTCAATGAGCAGTTCTTC	CASSSRTSGTFNEQFF
TRBJ1-2	NA	TRBV19	NA	TGTGCCAGTAGTATCGGTGAGAGCTATGGCTACACCTTC	CASSIGESYGYTF
TRBJ2-1	TRBD2	TRBV19	NA	TGTGCCAGTAGTACCTTAGCGGGAAGGGTCAATGAGCAGTTCTTC	CASSTLAGRVNEQFF